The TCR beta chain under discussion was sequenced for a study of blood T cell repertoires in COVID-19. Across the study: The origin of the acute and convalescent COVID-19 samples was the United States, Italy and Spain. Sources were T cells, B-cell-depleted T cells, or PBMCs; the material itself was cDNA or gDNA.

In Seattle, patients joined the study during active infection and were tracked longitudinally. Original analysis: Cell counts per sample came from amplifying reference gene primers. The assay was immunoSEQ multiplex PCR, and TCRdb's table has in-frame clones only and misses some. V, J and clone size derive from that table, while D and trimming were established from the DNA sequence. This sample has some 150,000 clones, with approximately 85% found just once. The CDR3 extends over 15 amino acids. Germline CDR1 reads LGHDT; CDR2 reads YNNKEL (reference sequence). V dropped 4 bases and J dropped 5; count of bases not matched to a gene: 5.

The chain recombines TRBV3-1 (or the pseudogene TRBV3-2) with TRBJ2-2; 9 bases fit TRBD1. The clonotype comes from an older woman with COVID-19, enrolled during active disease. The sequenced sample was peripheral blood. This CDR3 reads CASSPQGQGTGELFF. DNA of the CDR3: TGTGCCAGCAGCCCCCAGGGACAGGGAACCGGGGAGCTGTTTTTT.